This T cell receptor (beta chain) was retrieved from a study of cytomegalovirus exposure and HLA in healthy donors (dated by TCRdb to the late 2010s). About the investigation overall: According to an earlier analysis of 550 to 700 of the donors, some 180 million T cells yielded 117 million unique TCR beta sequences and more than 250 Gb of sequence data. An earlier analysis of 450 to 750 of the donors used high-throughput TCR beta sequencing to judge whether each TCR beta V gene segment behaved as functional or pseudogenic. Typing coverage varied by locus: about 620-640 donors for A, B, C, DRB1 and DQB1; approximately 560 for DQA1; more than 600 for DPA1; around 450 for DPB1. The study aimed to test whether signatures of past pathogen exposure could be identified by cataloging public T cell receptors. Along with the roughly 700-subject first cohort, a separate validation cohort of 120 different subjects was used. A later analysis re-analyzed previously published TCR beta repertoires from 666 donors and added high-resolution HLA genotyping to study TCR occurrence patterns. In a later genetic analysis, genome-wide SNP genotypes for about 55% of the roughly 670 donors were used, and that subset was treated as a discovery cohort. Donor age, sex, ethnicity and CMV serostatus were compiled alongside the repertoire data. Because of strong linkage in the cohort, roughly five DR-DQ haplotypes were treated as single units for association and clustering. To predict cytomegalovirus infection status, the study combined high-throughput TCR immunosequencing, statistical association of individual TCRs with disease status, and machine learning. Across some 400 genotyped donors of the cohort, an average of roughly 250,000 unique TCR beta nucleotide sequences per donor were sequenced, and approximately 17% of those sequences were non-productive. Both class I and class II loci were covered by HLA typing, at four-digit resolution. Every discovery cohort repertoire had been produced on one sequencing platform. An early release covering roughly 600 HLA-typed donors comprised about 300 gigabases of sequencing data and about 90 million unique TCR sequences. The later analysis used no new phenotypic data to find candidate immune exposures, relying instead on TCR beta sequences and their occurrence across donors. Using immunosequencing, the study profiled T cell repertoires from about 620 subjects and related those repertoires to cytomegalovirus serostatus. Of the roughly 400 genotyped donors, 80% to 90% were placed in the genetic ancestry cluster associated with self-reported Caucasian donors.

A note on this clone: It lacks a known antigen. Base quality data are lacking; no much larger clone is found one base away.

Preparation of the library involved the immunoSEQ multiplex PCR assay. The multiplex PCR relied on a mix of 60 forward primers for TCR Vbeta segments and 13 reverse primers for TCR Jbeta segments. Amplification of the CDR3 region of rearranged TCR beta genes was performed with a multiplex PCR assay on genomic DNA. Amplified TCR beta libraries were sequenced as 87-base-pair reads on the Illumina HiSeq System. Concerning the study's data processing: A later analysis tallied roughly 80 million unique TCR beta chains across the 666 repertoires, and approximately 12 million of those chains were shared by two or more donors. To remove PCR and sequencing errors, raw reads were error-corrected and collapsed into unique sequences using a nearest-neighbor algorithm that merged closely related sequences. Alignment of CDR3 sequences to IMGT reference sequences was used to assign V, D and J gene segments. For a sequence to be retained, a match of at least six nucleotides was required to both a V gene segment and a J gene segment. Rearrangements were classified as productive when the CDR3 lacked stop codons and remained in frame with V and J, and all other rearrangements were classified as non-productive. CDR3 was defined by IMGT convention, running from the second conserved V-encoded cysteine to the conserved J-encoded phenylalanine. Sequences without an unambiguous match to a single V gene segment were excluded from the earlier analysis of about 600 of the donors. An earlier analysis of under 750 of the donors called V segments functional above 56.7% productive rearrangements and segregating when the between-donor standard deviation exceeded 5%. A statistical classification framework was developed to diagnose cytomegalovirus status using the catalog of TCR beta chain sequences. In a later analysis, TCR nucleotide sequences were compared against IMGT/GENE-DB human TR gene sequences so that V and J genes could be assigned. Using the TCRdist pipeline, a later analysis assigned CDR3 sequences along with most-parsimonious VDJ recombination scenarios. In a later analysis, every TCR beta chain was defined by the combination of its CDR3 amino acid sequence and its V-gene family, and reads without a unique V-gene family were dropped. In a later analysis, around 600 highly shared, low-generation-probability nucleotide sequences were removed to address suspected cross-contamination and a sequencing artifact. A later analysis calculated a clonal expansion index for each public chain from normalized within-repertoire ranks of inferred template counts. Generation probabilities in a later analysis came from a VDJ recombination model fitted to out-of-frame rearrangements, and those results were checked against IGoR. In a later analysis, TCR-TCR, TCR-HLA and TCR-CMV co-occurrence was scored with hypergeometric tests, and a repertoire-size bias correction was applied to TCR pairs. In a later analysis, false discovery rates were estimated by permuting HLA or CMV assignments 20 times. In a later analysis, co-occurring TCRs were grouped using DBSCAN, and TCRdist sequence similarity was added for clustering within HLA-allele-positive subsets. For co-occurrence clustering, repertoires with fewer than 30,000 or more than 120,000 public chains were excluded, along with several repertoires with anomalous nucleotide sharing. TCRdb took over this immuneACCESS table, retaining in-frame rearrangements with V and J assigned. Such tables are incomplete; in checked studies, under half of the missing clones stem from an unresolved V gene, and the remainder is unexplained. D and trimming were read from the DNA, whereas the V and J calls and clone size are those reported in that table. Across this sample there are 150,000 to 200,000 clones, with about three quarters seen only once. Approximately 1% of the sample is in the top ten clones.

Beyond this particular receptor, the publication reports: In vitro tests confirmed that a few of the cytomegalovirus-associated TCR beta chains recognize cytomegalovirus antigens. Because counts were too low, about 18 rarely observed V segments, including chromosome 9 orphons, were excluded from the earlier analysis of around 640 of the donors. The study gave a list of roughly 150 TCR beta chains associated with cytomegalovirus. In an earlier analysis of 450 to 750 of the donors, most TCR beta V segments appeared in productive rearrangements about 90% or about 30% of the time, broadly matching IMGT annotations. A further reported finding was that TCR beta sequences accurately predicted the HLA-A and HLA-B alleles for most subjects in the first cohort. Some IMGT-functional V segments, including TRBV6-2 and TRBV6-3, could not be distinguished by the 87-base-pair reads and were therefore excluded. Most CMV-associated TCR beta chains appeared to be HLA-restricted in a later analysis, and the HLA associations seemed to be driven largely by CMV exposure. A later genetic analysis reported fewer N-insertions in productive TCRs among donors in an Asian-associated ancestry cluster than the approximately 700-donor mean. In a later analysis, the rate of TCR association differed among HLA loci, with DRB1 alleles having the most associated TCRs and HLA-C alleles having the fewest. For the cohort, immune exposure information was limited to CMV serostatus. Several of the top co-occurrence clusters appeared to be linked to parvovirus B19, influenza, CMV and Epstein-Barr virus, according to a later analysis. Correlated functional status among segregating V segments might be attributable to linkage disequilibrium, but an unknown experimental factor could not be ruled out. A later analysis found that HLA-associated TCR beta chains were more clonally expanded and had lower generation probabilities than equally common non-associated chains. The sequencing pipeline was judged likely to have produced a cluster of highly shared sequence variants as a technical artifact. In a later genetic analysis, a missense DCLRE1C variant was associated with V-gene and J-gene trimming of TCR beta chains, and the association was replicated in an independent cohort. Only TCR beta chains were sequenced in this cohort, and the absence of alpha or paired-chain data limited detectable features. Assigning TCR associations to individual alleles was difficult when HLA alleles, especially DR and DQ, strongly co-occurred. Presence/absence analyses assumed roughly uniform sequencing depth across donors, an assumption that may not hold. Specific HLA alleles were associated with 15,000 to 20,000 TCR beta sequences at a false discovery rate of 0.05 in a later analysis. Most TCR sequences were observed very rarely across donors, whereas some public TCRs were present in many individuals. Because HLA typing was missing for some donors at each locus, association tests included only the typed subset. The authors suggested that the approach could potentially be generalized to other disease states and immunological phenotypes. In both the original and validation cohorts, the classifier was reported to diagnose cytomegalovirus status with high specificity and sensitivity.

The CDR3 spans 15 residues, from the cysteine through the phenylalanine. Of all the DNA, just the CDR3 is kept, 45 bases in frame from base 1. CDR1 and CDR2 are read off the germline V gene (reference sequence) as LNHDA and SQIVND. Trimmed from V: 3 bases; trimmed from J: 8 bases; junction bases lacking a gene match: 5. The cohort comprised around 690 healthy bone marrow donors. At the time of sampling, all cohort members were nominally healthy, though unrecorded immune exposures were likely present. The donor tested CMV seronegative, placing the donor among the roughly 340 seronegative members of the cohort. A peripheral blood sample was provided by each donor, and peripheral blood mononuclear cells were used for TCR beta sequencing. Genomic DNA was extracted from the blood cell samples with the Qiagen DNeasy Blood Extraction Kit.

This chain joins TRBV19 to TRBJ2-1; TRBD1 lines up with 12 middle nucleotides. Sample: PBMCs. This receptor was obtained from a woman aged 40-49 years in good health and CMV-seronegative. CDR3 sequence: CASSMGTGGWYEQFF. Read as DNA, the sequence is TGTGCCAGTAGTATGGGGACAGGGGGCTGGTATGAGCAGTTCTTC.